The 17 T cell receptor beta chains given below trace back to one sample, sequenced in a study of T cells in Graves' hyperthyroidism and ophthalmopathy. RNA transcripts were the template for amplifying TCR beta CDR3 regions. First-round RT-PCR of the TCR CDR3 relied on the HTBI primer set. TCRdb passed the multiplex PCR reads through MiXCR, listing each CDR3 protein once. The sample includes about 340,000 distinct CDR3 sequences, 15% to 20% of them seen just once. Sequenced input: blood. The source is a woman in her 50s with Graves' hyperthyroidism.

CDR3 in amino acids: CASSGERLDTGELFF. The CDR3 bases are TGTGCCAGCAGTGGGGAGAGGCTGGACACCGGGGAGCTGTTTTTT. The rearrangement links TRBV2 to TRBJ2-2, with D possibly matching TRBD2 (5 bases). The CDR3 consists of 15 residues. V was pared by 4 bases and J by 3 bases, with 12 bases between. Looked up from germline, CDR1 is SNHLY and CDR2 is FYNNEI.

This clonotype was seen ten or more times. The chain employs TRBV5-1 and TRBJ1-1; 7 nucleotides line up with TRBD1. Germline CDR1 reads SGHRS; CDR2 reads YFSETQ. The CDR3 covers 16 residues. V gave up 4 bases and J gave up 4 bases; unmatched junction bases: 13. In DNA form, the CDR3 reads TGCGCCAGCAGCCCGGGACAGTCCCCCCTGATCACTGAAGCTTTCTTT. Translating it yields CASSPGQSPLITEAFF.

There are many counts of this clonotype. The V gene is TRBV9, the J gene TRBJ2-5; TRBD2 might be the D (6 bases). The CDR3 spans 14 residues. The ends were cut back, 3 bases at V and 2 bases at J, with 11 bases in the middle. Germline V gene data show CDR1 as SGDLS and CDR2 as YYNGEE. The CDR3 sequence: CASSASRGQETQYF. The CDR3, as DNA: TGTGCCAGCAGCGCTTCCCGGGGGCAAGAGACCCAGTACTTC. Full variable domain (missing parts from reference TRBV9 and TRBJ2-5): DSGVTQTPKHLITATGQRVTLRCSPRSGDLSVYWYQQSLDQGLQFLIQYYNGEERAKGNILERFSAQQFPDLHSELNLSSLELGDSALYFCASSASRGQETQYFGPGTRLLVL.

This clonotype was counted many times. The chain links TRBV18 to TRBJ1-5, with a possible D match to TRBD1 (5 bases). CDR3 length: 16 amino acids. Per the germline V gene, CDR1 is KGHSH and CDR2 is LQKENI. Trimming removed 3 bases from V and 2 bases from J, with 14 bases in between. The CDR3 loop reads CASSPRRGVGNQPQHF. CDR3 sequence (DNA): TGTGCCAGCTCACCCCGTCGGGGGGTGGGCAATCAGCCCCAGCATTTT. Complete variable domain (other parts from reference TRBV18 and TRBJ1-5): NAGVMQNPRHLVRRRGQEARLRCSPMKGHSHVYWYRQLPEEGLKFMVYLQKENIIDESGMPKERFSAEFPKEGPSILRIQQVVRGDSAAYFCASSPRRGVGNQPQHFGDGTRLSIL.

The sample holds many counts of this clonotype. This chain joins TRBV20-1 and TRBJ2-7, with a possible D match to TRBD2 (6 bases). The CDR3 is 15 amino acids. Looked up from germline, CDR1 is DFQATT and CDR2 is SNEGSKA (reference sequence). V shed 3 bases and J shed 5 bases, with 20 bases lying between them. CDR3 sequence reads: CSASQPSAEGDEQYF. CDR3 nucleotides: TGCAGTGCTAGTCAGCCTAGCGCGGAGGGAGACGAGCAGTACTTC.

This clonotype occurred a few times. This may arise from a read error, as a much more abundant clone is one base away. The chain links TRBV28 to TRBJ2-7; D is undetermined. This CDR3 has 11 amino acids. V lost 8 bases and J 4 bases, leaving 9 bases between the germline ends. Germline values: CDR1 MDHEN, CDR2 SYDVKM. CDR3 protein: CASGQNYEQYF. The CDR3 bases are TGTGCCAGCGGTCAAAATTACGAGCAGTACTTC.

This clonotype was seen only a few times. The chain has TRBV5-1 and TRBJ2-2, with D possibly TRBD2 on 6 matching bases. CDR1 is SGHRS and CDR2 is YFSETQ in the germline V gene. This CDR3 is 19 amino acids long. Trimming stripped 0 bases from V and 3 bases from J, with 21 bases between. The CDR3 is CASSLARLARSVDTGELFF. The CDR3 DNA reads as TGCGCCAGCAGCTTGGCCCGGCTAGCGCGCTCCGTGGACACCGGGGAGCTGTTTTTT.

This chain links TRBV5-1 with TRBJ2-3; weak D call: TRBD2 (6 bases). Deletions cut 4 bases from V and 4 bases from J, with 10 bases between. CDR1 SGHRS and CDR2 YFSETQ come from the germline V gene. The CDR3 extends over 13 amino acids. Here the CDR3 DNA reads TGCGCCAGCAGCGCTAGCGAGGCAGATACGCAGTATTTT. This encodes CASSASEADTQYF. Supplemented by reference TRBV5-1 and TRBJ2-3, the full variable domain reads KAGVTQTPRYLIKTRGQQVTLSCSPISGHRSVSWYQQTPGQGLQFLFEYFSETQRNKGNFPGRFSGRQFSNSRSEMNVSTLELGDSALYLCASSASEADTQYFGPGTRLTVL.

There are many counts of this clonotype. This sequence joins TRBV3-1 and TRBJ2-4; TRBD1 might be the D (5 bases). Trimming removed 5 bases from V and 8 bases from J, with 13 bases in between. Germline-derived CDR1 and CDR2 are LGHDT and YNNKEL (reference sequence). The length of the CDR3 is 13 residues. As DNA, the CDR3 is TGTGCCAGCAGCAGAGGACACGGCGACATTCAGTACTTC. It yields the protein CASSRGHGDIQYF.

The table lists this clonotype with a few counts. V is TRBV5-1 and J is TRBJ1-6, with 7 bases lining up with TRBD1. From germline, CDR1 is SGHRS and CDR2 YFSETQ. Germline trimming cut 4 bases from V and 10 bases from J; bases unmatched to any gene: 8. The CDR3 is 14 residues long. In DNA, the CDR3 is TGCGCCAGCAGCCTGGAAGCAGGGGGATCACCCCTCCACTTT. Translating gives CASSLEAGGSPLHF.

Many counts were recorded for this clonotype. The CDR3, as DNA: TGTGCCAGCAGCGCAAGTGAGTCCACAGATACGCAGTATTTT. It yields the protein CASSASESTDTQYF. The chain combines TRBV5-6 with TRBJ2-3; D gene ambiguous. V shed 4 bases and J shed 2 bases, with 11 bases lying between them. Germline V gene sequence: CDR1 SGHDT, CDR2 YYEEEE. This CDR3 spans 14 amino acids.

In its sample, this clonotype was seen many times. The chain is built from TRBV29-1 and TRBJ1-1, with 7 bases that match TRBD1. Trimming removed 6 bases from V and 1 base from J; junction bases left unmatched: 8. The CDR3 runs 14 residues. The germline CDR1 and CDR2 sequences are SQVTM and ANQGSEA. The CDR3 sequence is CSVWNRGGNTEAFF. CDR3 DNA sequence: TGCAGCGTCTGGAACAGGGGTGGGAACACTGAAGCTTTCTTT.

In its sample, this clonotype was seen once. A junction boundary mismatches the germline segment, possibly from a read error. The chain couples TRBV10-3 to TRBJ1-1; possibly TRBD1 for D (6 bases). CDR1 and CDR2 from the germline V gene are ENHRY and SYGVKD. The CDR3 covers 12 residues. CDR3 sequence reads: CAISQRDTEVFF. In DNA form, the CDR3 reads TGTGCCATCAGTCAGAGGGACACTGAAGTTTTCTTT.

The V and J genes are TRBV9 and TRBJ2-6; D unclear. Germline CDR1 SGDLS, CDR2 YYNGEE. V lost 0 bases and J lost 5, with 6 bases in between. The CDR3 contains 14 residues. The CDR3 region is CASSVAGRANVLTF. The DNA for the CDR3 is TGTGCCAGCAGCGTAGCCGGCAGGGCCAACGTCCTGACTTTC.

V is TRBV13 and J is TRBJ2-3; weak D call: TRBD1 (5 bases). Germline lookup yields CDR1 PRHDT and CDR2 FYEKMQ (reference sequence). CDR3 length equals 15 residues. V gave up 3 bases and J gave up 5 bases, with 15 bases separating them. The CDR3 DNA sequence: TGTGCCAGCAGCTTCGGGCAGGGTGTTGGAGATACGCAGTATTTT. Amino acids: CASSFGQGVGDTQYF.

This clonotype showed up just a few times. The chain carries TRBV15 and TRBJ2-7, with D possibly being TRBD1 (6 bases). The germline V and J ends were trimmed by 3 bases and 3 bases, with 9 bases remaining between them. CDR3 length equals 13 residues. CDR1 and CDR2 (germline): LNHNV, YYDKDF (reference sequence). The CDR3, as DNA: TGTGCCACCAGCAGGGACAGCTTCTACGAGCAGTACGTC. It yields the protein CATSRDSFYEQYV.

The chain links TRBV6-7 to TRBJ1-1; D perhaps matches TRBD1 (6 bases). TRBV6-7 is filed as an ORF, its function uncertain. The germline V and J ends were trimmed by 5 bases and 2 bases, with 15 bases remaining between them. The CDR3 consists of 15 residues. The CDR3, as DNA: TGTGCCAGCAGTGACCAAGGGGGTCCCAACACTGAAGCTTTCTTT. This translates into CASSDQGGPNTEAFF.